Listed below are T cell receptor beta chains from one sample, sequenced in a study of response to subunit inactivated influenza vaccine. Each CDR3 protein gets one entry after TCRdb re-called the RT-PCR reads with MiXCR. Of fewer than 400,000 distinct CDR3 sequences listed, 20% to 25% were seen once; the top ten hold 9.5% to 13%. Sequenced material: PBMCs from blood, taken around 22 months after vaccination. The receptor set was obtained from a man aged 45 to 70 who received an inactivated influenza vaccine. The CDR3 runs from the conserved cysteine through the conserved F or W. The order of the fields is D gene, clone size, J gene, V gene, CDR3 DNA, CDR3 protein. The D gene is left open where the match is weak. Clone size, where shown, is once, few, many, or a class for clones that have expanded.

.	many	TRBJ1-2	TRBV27	TGTGCCAGCAGTTTATTGAGGGGAAGCAACTATGGCTACACCTTC	CASSLLRGSNYGYTF
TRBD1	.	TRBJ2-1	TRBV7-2	TGTGCCAGCAGCTCTACAGGGGGCTCCTACAATGAGCAGTTCTTC	CASSSTGGSYNEQFF
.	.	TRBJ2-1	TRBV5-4	TGTGCCAGCAGCTTGCAGCAGGTTAGCTCCTACAATGAGCAGTTCTTC	CASSLQQVSSYNEQFF
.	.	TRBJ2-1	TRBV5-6	TGTGCCACCAGCGGTTACAATGAGCAGTTCTTC	CATSGYNEQFF
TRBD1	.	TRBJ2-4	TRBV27	TGTGCCAGCAGTTTCCGGGACAGGGCCATTCAGTACTTC	CASSFRDRAIQYF
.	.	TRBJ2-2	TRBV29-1	TGCAGCGCCCGGTTGGGGGGCACCGGGGAGCTGTTTTTT	CSARLGGTGELFF
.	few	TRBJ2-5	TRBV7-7	TGTGCCAGCAGCGTAACCCGGGCGGTAGAGACCCAGTACTTC	CASSVTRAVETQYF
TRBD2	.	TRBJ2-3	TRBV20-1	TGCAGTGCCCAATCCGGGACTAGCGGGAGTGGGGGCACAGATACGCAGTATTTT	CSAQSGTSGSGGTDTQYF
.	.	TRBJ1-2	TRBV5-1	TGCGCCAGCAGCTTGGCACAGGCCGGCTATGGCTACACCTTC	CASSLAQAGYGYTF
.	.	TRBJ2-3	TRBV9	TGTGCCAGCAGTGTAGGCGGAGCTAGCACAGATACGCAGTATTTT	CASSVGGASTDTQYF